Sequencing of this TCR beta chain was carried out in a study of T-cell memory formation after mild COVID-19. Barcoded TCR alpha and TCR beta cDNA libraries with UMIs came from 5'RACE using constant-segment primers. MiXCR, applied by TCRdb to the 5' RACE reads, yields one record per CDR3 protein. Among hundreds of thousands of distinct CDR3 sequences listed, under 20% were seen once. J gave up 13 bases and V 4 bases, and 18 bases lay outside the gene matches. The CDR3 has 15 residues. Germline V gene data show CDR1 as MNHEY and CDR2 as SVGEGT. The chain joins TRBV6-2 or TRBV6-3 to TRBJ2-7; 8 nucleotides match TRBD1. The receptor's source is a man younger than 35 who had mild COVID-19 (a few samples of this study predate the infection). Cell type and time point are not known. The sample consisted of PBMCs or a T cell subset sorted from them (not recorded which). CDR3 amino acids: CASSSRAFRQGPVYF. For the CDR3, the DNA is TGTGCCAGCAGTTCGCGAGCCTTCAGACAGGGGCCCGTCTACTTC.